This T cell receptor (beta chain) was sequenced for a study of T cells in Graves' hyperthyroidism and ophthalmopathy. Study-wide results and limits: The model anticipated ophthalmopathy a median around six months pre-onset.

CDR1 and CDR2 (germline): DFQATT, SNEGSKA (reference sequence). The length of the CDR3 is 13 residues. V shed 6 bases and J shed 2 bases, with 10 bases lying between them. At least ten counts were recorded for this clonotype. Its antigen is unidentified. Uncontrolled infection, other autoimmune disease, pregnancy or lactation led to exclusion. Based on clinical symptoms, serum thyroxine and TRAb, thyroid ultrasound and orbital computed tomography, diagnoses were reached. The authors took PBMCs from 10 ml fresh peripheral blood. Amplification of TCR beta CDR3 regions used RNA as the template. HTBI primers were the set used in a first-round RT-PCR of the TCR CDR3. MiXCR, run by TCRdb on the multiplex PCR reads, gives a single entry per CDR3 protein. This sample has hundreds of thousands of distinct CDR3 sequences, with about 17% found just once.

This chain connects TRBV20-1 to TRBJ2-2, with no clear D. This receptor was taken from a woman aged 18-29 years with Graves' ophthalmopathy. The sequenced material came from blood. This CDR3 reads CSAPHPNTGELFF. DNA of the CDR3: TGCAGTGCCCCGCACCCAAACACCGGGGAGCTGTTTTTT.